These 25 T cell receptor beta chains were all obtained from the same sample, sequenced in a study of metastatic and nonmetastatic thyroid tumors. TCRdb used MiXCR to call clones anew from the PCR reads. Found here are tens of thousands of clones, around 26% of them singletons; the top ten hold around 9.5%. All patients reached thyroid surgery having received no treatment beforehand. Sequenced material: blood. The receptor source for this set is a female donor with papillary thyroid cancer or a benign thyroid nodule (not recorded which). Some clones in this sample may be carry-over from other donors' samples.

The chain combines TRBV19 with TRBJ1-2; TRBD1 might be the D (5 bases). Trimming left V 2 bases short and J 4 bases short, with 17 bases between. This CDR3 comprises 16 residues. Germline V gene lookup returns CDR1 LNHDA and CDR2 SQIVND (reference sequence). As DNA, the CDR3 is TGTGCCAGTAGTATAACGGGGCCCCCCGGCCGCTATGGCTACACCTTC. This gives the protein CASSITGPPGRYGYTF.

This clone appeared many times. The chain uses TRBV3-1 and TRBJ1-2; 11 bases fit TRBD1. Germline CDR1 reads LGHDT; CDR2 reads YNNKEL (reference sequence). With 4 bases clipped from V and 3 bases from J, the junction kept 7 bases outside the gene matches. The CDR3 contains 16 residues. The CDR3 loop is CASSPTDRGQDYGYTF. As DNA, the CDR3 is TGTGCCAGCAGCCCCACGGACAGGGGGCAGGACTATGGCTACACCTTC.

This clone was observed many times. In nucleotides, the CDR3 is TGTGCCAGTAGTGGATCCAGGGGGCGCACGGATGGCTACACCTTC. It translates to CASSGSRGRTDGYTF. This chain uses TRBV19 with TRBJ1-2, with 8 bases lining up with TRBD1. The trim removed 5 bases at V and 6 bases at J, leaving 11 bases unmatched. This CDR3 region has 15 residues. CDR1 is LNHDA and CDR2 is SQIVND in the germline V gene (reference sequence).

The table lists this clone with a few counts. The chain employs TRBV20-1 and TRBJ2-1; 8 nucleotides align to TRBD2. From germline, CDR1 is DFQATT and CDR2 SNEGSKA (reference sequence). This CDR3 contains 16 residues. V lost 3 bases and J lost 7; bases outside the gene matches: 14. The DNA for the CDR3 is TGCAGTGCTAGGCCGGGGACTAGGCCTCTTGGGAATGAGCAGTTCTTC. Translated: CSARPGTRPLGNEQFF.

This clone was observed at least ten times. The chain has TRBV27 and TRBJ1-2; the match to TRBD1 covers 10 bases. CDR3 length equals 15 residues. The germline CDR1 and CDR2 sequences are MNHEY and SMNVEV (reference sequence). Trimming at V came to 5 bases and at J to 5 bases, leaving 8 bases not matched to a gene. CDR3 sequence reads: CASSARQGAGYGYTF. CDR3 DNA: TGTGCCAGCAGTGCACGACAGGGGGCCGGATATGGCTACACCTTC.

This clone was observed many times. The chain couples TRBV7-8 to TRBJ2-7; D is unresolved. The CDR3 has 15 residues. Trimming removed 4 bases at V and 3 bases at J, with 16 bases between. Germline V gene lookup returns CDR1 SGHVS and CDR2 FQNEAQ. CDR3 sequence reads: CASSYGSSSSYEQYF. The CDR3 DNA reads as TGTGCCAGCAGCTATGGGTCCTCGTCGAGCTACGAGCAGTACTTC.

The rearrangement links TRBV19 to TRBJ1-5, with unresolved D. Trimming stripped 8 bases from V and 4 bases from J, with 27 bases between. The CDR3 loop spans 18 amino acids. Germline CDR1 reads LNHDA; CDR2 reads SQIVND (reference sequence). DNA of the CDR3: TGTGCCAGTGACGCCCCCACAGTCATACTAGAATTTAATCAGCCCCAGCATTTT. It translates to CASDAPTVILEFNQPQHF.

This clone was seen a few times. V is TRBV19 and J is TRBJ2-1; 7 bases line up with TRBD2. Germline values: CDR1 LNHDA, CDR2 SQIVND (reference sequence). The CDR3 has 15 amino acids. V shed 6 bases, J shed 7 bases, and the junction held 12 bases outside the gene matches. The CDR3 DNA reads TGTGCCAGTAGAAGACGGGGGGACCTAGCTAATGAGCAGTTCTTC. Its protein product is CASRRRGDLANEQFF.

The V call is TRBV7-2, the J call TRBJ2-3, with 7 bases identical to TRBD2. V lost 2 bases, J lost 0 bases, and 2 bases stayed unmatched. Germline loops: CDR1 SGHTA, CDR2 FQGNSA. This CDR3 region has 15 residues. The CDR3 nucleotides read TGTGCCAGCAGCTTAACGGGAGGTAGCACAGATACGCAGTATTTT. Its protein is CASSLTGGSTDTQYF.

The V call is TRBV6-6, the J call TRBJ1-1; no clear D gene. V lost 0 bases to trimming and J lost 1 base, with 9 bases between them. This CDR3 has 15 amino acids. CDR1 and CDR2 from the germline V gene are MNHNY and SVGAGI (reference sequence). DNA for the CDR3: TGTGCCAGCAGTTACTCGGTCGCTACGAACACTGAAGCTTTCTTT. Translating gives CASSYSVATNTEAFF.

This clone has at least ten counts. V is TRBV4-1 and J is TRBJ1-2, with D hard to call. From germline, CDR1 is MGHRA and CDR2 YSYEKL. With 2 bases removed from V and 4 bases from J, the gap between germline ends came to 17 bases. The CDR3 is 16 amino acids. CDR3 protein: CASSQSTDRELYGYTF. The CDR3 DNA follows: TGCGCCAGCAGCCAAAGCACAGACCGGGAGCTCTATGGCTACACCTTC.

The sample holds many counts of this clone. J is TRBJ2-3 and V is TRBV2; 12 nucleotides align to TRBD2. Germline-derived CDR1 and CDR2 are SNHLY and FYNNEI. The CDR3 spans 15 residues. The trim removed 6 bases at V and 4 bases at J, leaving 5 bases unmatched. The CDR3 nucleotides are TGTGCCAGCAGGGTGACTAGCGGGAGTCCAGATACGCAGTATTTT. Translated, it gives CASRVTSGSPDTQYF.

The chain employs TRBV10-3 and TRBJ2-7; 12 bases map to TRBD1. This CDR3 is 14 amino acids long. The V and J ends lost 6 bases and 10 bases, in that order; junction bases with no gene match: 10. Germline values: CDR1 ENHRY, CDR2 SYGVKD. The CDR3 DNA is TGTGCCATCAGGCCGGGACAGGGGGCTTACTATCAGTACTTC. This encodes CAIRPGQGAYYQYF.

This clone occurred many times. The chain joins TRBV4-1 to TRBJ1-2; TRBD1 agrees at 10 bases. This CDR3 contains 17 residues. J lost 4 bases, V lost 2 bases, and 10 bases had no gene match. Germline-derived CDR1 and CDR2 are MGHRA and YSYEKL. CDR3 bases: TGCGCCAGCAGCCAACCGGGACAGGGGCGTATGGGCTATGGCTACACCTTC. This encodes CASSQPGQGRMGYGYTF.

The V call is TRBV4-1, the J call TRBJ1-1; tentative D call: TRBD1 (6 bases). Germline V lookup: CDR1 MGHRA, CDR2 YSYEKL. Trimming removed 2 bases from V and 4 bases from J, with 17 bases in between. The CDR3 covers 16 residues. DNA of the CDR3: TGCGCCAGCAGCCAAAGGGAGAGAGGGGGGATCACTGAAGCTTTCTTT. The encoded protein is CASSQRERGGITEAFF.

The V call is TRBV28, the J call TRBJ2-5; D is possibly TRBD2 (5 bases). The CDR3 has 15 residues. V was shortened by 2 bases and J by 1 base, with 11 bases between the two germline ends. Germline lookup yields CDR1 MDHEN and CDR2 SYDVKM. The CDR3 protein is CASSLGLSFQETQYF. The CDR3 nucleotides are TGTGCCAGCAGTTTAGGACTGTCTTTCCAAGAGACCCAGTACTTC. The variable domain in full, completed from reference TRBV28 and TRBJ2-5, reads DVKVTQSSRYLVKRTGEKVFLECVQDMDHENMFWYRQDPGLGLRLIYFSYDVKMKEKGDIPEGYSVSREKKERFSLILESASTNQTSMYLCASSLGLSFQETQYFGPGTRLLVL.

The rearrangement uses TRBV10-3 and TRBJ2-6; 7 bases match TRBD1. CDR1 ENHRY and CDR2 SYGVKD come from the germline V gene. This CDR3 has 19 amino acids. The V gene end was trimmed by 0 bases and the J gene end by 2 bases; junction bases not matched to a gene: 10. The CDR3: CAISESQGTVKTGANVLTF. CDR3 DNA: TGTGCCATCAGTGAGTCCCAAGGGACAGTGAAGACTGGGGCCAACGTCCTGACTTTC.

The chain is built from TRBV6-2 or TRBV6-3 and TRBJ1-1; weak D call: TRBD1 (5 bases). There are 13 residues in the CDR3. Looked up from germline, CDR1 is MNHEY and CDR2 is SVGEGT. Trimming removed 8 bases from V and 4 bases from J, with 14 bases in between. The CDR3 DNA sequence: TGTGCCAGCCACAGGACCCCGTTCACTGAAGCTTTCTTT. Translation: CASHRTPFTEAFF.

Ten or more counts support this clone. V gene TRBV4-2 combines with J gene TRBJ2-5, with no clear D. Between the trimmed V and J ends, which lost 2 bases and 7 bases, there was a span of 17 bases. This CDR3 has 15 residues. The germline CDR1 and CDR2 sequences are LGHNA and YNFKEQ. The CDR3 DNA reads TGTGCCAGCAGCCAAAGCCGGGCCTTGACTGGGACCCAGTACTTC. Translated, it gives CASSQSRALTGTQYF.

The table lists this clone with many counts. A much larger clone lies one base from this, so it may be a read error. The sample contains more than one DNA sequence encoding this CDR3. The CDR3 bases are TGTGCCAGCAGCTTAAGTCAACCCATTAGCGAGCAGTACTTC. Translated, it gives CASSLSQPISEQYF. The chain recombines TRBV7-3 with TRBJ2-7; D is uncertain. The CDR3 length is 14 residues. Trimming removed 1 base from V and 6 bases from J, with 13 bases in between. CDR1 SGHTA and CDR2 FQGTGA come from the germline V gene.

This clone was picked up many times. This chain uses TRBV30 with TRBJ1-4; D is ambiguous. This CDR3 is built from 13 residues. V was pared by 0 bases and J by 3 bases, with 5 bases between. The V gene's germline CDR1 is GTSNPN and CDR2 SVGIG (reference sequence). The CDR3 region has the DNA TGTGCCTGGAGTGTTGACCCTAATGAAAAACTGTTTTTT. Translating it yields CAWSVDPNEKLFF.

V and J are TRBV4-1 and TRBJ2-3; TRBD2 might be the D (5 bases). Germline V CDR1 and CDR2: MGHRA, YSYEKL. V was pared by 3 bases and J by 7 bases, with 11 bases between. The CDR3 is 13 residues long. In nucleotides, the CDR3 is TGCGCCAGCAGCCAGGGTAGCGTGAATACGCAGTATTTT. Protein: CASSQGSVNTQYF.

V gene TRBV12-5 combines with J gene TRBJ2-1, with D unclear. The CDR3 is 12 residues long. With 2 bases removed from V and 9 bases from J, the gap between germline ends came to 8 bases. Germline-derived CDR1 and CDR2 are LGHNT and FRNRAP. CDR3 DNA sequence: TGTGCTAGTGGTTTGACGGTGGGTGAGCAGTTCTTC. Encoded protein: CASGLTVGEQFF.

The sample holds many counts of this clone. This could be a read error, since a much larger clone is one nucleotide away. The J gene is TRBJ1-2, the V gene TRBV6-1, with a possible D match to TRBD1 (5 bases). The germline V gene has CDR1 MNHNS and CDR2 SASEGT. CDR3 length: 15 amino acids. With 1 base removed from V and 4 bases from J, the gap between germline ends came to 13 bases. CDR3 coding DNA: TGTGCCAGCAGTGAAGATAAGGGGCTGGGCTATGGCTACACCTTC. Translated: CASSEDKGLGYGYTF.

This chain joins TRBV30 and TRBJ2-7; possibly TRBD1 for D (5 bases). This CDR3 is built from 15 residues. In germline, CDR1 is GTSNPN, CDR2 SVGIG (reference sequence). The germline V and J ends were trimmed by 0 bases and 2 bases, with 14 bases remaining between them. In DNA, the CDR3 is TGTGCCTGGAGTGTAGGTTGGGGCTCGGCCTACGAGCAGTACTTC. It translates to CAWSVGWGSAYEQYF.